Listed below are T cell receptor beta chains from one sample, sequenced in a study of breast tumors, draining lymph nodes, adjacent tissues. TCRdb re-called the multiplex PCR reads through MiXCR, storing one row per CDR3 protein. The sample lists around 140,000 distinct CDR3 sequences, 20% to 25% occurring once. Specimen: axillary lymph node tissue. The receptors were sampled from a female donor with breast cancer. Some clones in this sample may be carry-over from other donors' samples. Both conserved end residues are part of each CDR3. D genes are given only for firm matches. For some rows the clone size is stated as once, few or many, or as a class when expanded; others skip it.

CSARDRYSGSYEQYF,TGCAGTGCTAGAGATCGGTATAGCGGGAGCTACGAGCAGTACTTC,many,TRBV20-1,TRBD2,TRBJ2-7
CASSVSGRAGDTQYF,TGTGCCAGCAGCGTTAGCGGGAGGGCCGGGGATACGCAGTATTTT,many,TRBV9,TRBD2,TRBJ2-3
CASSQAARSGGSTDTQYF,TGTGCCAGCAGCCAAGCGGCCCGGAGCGGAGGGAGCACAGATACGCAGTATTTT,many,TRBV4-2,-,TRBJ2-3
CASGGLADEQFF,TGTGCCAGCGGTGGACTAGCGGATGAGCAGTTCTTC,few,TRBV28,TRBD2,TRBJ2-1
CASSLDGRAGGELFF,TGTGCCAGCAGCTTAGACGGGAGGGCCGGCGGGGAGCTGTTTTTT,many,TRBV7-9,TRBD2,TRBJ2-2
CASSLVGILAAQETQYF,TGTGCCAGCAGTTTGGTCGGCATACTAGCGGCACAAGAGACCCAGTACTTC,many,TRBV28,TRBD2,TRBJ2-5
CASNPGDLSYNEQFF,TGTGCCAGCAACCCTGGGGATTTGTCGTACAATGAGCAGTTCTTC,many,TRBV9,-,TRBJ2-1
CSAKAQGAYEQYF,TGCAGTGCTAAAGCCCAGGGGGCCTACGAGCAGTACTTC,many,TRBV20-1,TRBD1,TRBJ2-7
CASSPKVWGNGTGSGELFF,TGTGCCAGCAGTCCCAAAGTTTGGGGTAACGGGACAGGGTCCGGGGAGCTGTTTTTT,many,TRBV6-7,TRBD1,TRBJ2-2
CAISEGTGVNSPLHF,TGTGCCATCAGTGAGGGGACAGGGGTAAATTCACCCCTCCACTTT,many,TRBV10-3,TRBD1,TRBJ1-6
CASNADRGYSYEQYF,TGTGCCAGCAACGCTGACAGGGGATACTCCTACGAGCAGTACTTC,many,TRBV6-1,TRBD1,TRBJ2-7
CASSFDRGNTIYF,TGTGCCAGCAGCTTCGACAGGGGAAACACCATATATTTT,many,TRBV11-2,-,TRBJ1-3
CASSLGPLARDTPYEQYF,TGCGCCAGCAGCTTGGGCCCACTCGCCCGGGACACCCCCTACGAGCAGTACTTC,many,TRBV5-1,-,TRBJ2-7
CSARDLLRDSHNEQFF,TGCAGTGCTAGAGATTTGCTGCGGGATAGCCACAATGAGCAGTTCTTC,many,TRBV20-1,-,TRBJ2-1
CSVEPAGADTQYF,TGCAGCGTTGAACCTGCGGGTGCAGATACGCAGTATTTT,many,TRBV29-1,-,TRBJ2-3
CASSRAGGPDTQYF,TGTGCCAGCAGCAGAGCGGGAGGGCCAGATACGCAGTATTTT,many,TRBV7-9,TRBD2,TRBJ2-3
CSVAEVNYGYTF,TGCAGCGTAGCAGAGGTTAACTATGGCTACACCTTC,once,TRBV29-1,-,TRBJ1-2
CASGLVLGGSTGELFF,TGTGCTAGTGGTTTGGTACTCGGGGGAAGCACCGGGGAGCTGTTTTTT,many,TRBV12-5,-,TRBJ2-2
CASSAKETQYF,TGCGCCAGCAGCGCAAAAGAGACCCAGTACTTC,many,TRBV5-1,-,TRBJ2-5
CSAVQGLGEQYF,TGCAGTGCAGTCCAGGGGCTGGGGGAGCAGTACTTC,-,TRBV20-1,-,TRBJ2-7
CASSPQQGAGEQFF,TGTGCCAGCAGCCCACAACAGGGGGCGGGTGAGCAGTTCTTC,many,TRBV11-2,TRBD1,TRBJ2-1
CASSFLAGSYEQYF,TGTGCCAGCAGCTTCCTAGCGGGCTCCTACGAGCAGTACTTC,many,TRBV7-8,TRBD2,TRBJ2-7
CASSGGLAAGTDTQYF,TGTGCCAGCAGCGGGGGACTAGCAGCCGGCACAGATACGCAGTATTTT,many,TRBV7-8,TRBD2,TRBJ2-3
CAIMGSGYNHEQFF,TGTGCCATCATGGGTAGCGGGTATAACCATGAGCAGTTCTTC,once,TRBV10-3,TRBD2,TRBJ2-1
CASSLAGRSSYEQYF,TGTGCCAGCAGCTTAGCCGGGAGGTCCTCCTACGAGCAGTACTTC,many,TRBV11-2,TRBD2,TRBJ2-7
CSASRSRSSYNEQFF,TGCAGTGCTAGTCGTAGCAGGAGCTCCTACAATGAGCAGTTCTTC,many,TRBV20-1,-,TRBJ2-1
CASSSSPTGDEQYF,TGTGCCAGCAGTTCATCCCCGACAGGGGACGAGCAGTACTTC,many,TRBV27,TRBD1,TRBJ2-7
CASSLSPGLGRNEQFF,TGTGCCAGCAGTTTATCTCCGGGACTAGGTCGCAATGAGCAGTTCTTC,-,TRBV27,TRBD2,TRBJ2-1
CAISAGEETQYF,TGTGCCATCAGTGCAGGGGAAGAGACCCAGTACTTC,once,TRBV10-3,-,TRBJ2-5
CASSPGTQVGELFF,TGTGCCAGTAGCCCCGGGACCCAGGTCGGGGAGCTGTTTTTT,many,TRBV19,-,TRBJ2-2
CASSENDQLYEQYF,TGTGCCAGCAGTGAAAATGATCAGCTTTACGAGCAGTACTTC,many,TRBV2,-,TRBJ2-7
CAWSVSGGSRGNTIYF,TGTGCCTGGAGTGTATCGGGGGGCAGTAGAGGAAACACCATATATTTT,-,TRBV30,-,TRBJ1-3
CASSLGGVHQETQYF,TGTGCCAGCAGCTTAGGGGGGGTCCATCAAGAGACCCAGTACTTC,many,TRBV11-3,-,TRBJ2-5
CASSEALGQSYGYTF,TGTGCCAGCAGTGAAGCCCTGGGACAGTCCTATGGCTACACCTTC,many,TRBV6-1,TRBD1,TRBJ1-2
CASSKGGCQQYF,TGTGCCAGCAGCAAAGGGGGCTGCCAGCAGTACTTC,-,TRBV3-1,TRBD1,TRBJ2-7
CASSRPGSSAKQYF,TGCGCCAGCAGCCGCCCAGGCAGCTCGGCCAAGCAGTACTTC,many,TRBV4-1,-,TRBJ2-7
CSARTPSGRALEQSF,TGCAGCGCTAGGACACCTAGCGGGAGGGCTCTTGAGCAGTCCTTC,-,TRBV20-1,TRBD2,TRBJ2-1
CASSSRENRVDEQFF,TGTGCCAGCAGCTCGCGGGAGAACCGGGTCGATGAGCAGTTCTTC,few,TRBV28,TRBD2,TRBJ2-1
CASWGLYTGELFF,TGTGCCAGTTGGGGGCTCTACACCGGGGAGCTGTTTTTT,few,TRBV12-3/TRBV12-4,-,TRBJ2-2
CASSQTLAGVVKTQYF,TGCGCCAGCAGCCAAACACTAGCGGGAGTGGTTAAGACCCAGTACTTC,many,TRBV4-1,TRBD2,TRBJ2-5
CASSPGTNLYEQYF,TGTGCCAGCTCACCCGGGACAAATCTCTACGAGCAGTACTTC,-,TRBV18,-,TRBJ2-7
CASSPRQGTTEAFF,TGTGCCAGCAGCCCGAGACAGGGAACCACTGAAGCTTTCTTT,-,TRBV7-8,TRBD1,TRBJ1-1
CASKPGTDNSPLHF,TGTGCCAGCAAACCCGGGACAGATAATTCACCCCTCCACTTT,many,TRBV6-6,TRBD1,TRBJ1-6
CASSLRLINEQFF,TGCGCCAGCAGCTTGCGGCTGATTAACGAGCAGTTCTTC,many,TRBV5-1,-,TRBJ2-1
CASSYRTSGRASEQYF,TGTGCCAGCAGTTATCGGACTAGCGGGAGGGCCAGCGAGCAGTACTTC,many,TRBV28,TRBD2,TRBJ2-7
CSVLAAPSSYNEQFF,TGCAGCGTTTTAGCGGCCCCGAGCTCCTACAATGAGCAGTTCTTC,many,TRBV29-1,-,TRBJ2-1
CSARDRKGAYNSPLHF,TGCAGTGCTAGAGACCGAAAGGGAGCCTACAATTCACCCCTCCACTTT,many,TRBV20-1,-,TRBJ1-6